This TCR beta chain was obtained from a study of T cell changes during pregnancy in multiple sclerosis (dated 2019 in TCRdb). General notes on the study: The study examined how the T cell repertoire changed over the course of pregnancy in women with multiple sclerosis.

Library prep was done by the immunoSEQ multiplex PCR assay. TCRdb provides this immuneACCESS table in a form limited to in-frame rearrangements. Some clones are lacking; in checked studies, under half of them reflect an unresolved V gene, and why the rest are absent is not known. In all, the sample holds 40,000 to 55,000 clones, and more than 90% of those were seen once. The top ten hold less than 0.4% of the sample. About this clone itself: No antigen is known for it. Base qualities are not at hand, and no much larger clone is one base apart.

From the cysteine up to the phenylalanine, the CDR3 has a length of 11 residues. CDR3 DNA only is kept here, 33 bases in frame from base 1. After removal of 5 bases from V and 12 bases from J, the junction retains 2 bases not matched to a gene. CDR1 is given as SNHLY and CDR2 as FYNNEI, both from the germline V gene. The sequence links TRBV2 to TRBJ2-1; 9 central bases correspond to TRBD1. The source was CD4+ T cells from peripheral blood mononuclear cells, collected before pregnancy. The TCR comes from a female donor with multiple sclerosis, enrolled in a pregnancy study. The nucleotide sequence is TGTGCCAGCAGTAGGGACAGGGTGCAGTTCTTC. Translated, this gives CASSRDRVQFF.